These 15 T cell receptor beta chains share one sample of origin, sequenced in a study of T cells in Graves' hyperthyroidism and ophthalmopathy. What was amplified from RNA transcripts were TCR beta CDR3 regions. HTBI primers were employed in a first-round RT-PCR of the TCR CDR3. Each CDR3 protein gets one entry after TCRdb re-called the multiplex PCR reads with MiXCR. The sample records 600,000 or so distinct CDR3 sequences, 15% to 20% being singletons. Input material: blood. These receptors were taken from a woman younger than 45 with Graves' hyperthyroidism.

At least ten counts were recorded for this clonotype. V is TRBV2 and J is TRBJ2-3, with TRBD2 matching over 10 bases. The CDR3 runs 17 residues. V shed 7 bases and J 3 bases; nucleotides not matched to a gene: 13. Germline V CDR1 and CDR2: SNHLY, FYNNEI. The CDR3 sequence: CASMRRVKREGTDTQYF. The DNA for the CDR3 is TGTGCCAGCATGAGGCGGGTAAAGCGGGAGGGGACAGATACGCAGTATTTT.

There are many counts of this clonotype. The V and J genes are TRBV28 and TRBJ1-6, with D possibly being TRBD1 (6 bases). The CDR3 covers 16 residues. Trimming shortened V by 2 bases and J by 9 bases, and 17 bases separated the two germline ends. The germline CDR1 and CDR2 sequences are MDHEN and SYDVKM. CDR3 in amino acids: CASSLTRQGRGSPLHF. The CDR3 DNA is TGTGCCAGCAGTTTAACGAGGCAGGGGCGAGGTTCACCCCTCCACTTT. Full variable domain (missing parts from reference TRBV28 and TRBJ1-6): DVKVTQSSRYLVKRTGEKVFLECVQDMDHENMFWYRQDPGLGLRLIYFSYDVKMKEKGDIPEGYSVSREKKERFSLILESASTNQTSMYLCASSLTRQGRGSPLHFGNGTRLTVT.

This clonotype was seen only once. The chain has TRBV6-2 or TRBV6-3 and TRBJ2-3, with D perhaps matching TRBD1 or TRBD2 (5 bases each). Germline V CDR1 and CDR2: MNHEY, SVGEGT. The CDR3 totals 11 residues. Trimming cost V 0 bases and J 10 bases, with 5 bases left between them. CDR3 amino acids: CASSYSGAQYF. The CDR3 DNA follows: TGTGCCAGCAGTTACTCGGGGGCGCAGTATTTT.

The chain employs TRBV20-1 and TRBJ2-1; D remains ambiguous. CDR3 size: 13 residues. V dropped 5 bases and J dropped 6 bases, with 14 bases sitting between them. Germline V CDR1 and CDR2: DFQATT, SNEGSKA (reference sequence). CDR3 coding DNA: TGCAGTGCTCTTGATAGACGCAGCAATGAGCAGTTCTTC. It codes for CSALDRRSNEQFF.

This clonotype was recorded a few times. The CDR3 coding sequence is TGTGCCAGCAGGATAGGATATACCTACGAGCAGTACTTC. This sequence encodes CASRIGYTYEQYF. This sequence joins TRBV12-3 or TRBV12-4 and TRBJ2-7; D gene ambiguous. Trimming left V 6 bases short and J 2 bases short, with 11 bases between. CDR3 length: 13 residues.

This clonotype has more than one count but fewer than ten. The V gene is TRBV28, the J gene TRBJ1-2, with D maybe TRBD1 (5 bases). Trimming pared 8 bases from V and 8 bases from J, leaving 15 bases between. The CDR3 has 12 residues. Germline CDR1 and CDR2: MDHEN and SYDVKM. CDR3: CASGSPRVGYTF. Written as DNA, the CDR3 is TGTGCCAGCGGCTCCCCCAGGGTCGGCTACACCTTC.

Only a few counts were recorded for this clonotype. The chain links TRBV5-1 to TRBJ2-1; TRBD2 agrees at 8 bases. CDR1 is SGHRS, CDR2 YFSETQ, per germline. Losses at the gene ends were 4 bases for V and 0 bases for J; bases not matched to a gene: 6. The CDR3 has 16 residues. CDR3 in DNA: TGCGCCAGCAGCAGCCTAGCGGGTCGCTCCTACAATGAGCAGTTCTTC. Its translation is CASSSLAGRSYNEQFF.

Concerning this clonotype itself: This may stem from a read error, because a much larger clone lies one nucleotide away. This rearrangement joins TRBV28 to TRBJ2-7; 8 positions agree with TRBD2. Per germline, CDR1 MDHEN and CDR2 SYDVKM. CDR3 length: 19 residues. The CDR3 sequence is CASSLPPGRDLRGAYERYF. CDR3 coding DNA: TGTGCCAGCAGTTTACCTCCCGGGAGGGATCTAAGGGGTGCCTACGAGCGGTACTTC.

The table lists this clonotype with many counts. The chain uses TRBV30 and TRBJ2-3; a weak D match, TRBD2 (5 bases). The CDR3 has 12 amino acids. Germline V gene sequence: CDR1 GTSNPN, CDR2 SVGIG (reference sequence). The V gene lost 0 bases and the J gene lost 8 bases, with 9 bases spanning the gap. CDR3 region: CAWSVERTTQYF. As DNA, the CDR3 is TGTGCCTGGAGTGTGGAGCGGACTACGCAGTATTTT.

The chain employs TRBV20-1 and TRBJ2-4; unclear D gene. V lost 0 bases to trimming and J lost 0 bases, with 9 bases between them. The CDR3 runs 15 residues. Per germline, CDR1 DFQATT and CDR2 SNEGSKA (reference sequence). The CDR3, as DNA: TGCAGTGCTAGAGATTACCGACTAGCCAAAAACATTCAGTACTTC. Amino acid sequence: CSARDYRLAKNIQYF.

The chain combines TRBV6-2 or TRBV6-3 with TRBJ1-2, with D hard to call. Trimming left V 5 bases short and J 2 bases short, with 15 bases between. CDR1 MNHEY and CDR2 SVGEGT come from the germline V gene. This CDR3 contains 15 residues. CDR3 DNA sequence: TGTGCCAGCAGTCGAATTGGGAGAGGGAACTATGGCTACACCTTC. Encoded protein: CASSRIGRGNYGYTF.

The V and J genes are TRBV6-2 or TRBV6-3 and TRBJ1-6, with D unresolved. Trimming took off 7 bases at V and 7 bases at J, with 20 bases between the two ends. This CDR3 region has 16 residues. Germline-derived CDR1 and CDR2 are MNHEY and SVGEGT. In nucleotides, the CDR3 is TGTGCCAGCACGTCGATGACCGCGGACTACAATTCACCCCTCCACTTT. Protein product: CASTSMTADYNSPLHF.

The sample holds a few counts of this clonotype. In DNA form, the CDR3 reads TGCAGTGCTACAACCAACTTAGCGACAGGGGGCGCGATTTTTTTTAATCAGCCCCAGCATTTT. Protein product: CSATTNLATGGAIFFNQPQHF. This chain connects TRBV20-1 to TRBJ1-5; 10 bases align to TRBD1. The CDR3 is 21 amino acids. J lost 4 bases, V lost 4 bases, and 25 bases had no gene match. The germline V gene has CDR1 DFQATT and CDR2 SNEGSKA (reference sequence).

This clonotype was counted ten times or more. This chain uses TRBV6-1 with TRBJ1-2, with D possibly being TRBD1 (6 bases). The CDR3 runs to 15 residues. Germline CDR1 and CDR2: MNHNS and SASEGT. The germline V and J ends were trimmed by 6 bases and 7 bases, with 21 bases remaining between them. This CDR3 is CASSRDLDGGFGYTF. The DNA of the CDR3 is TGTGCCAGCAGCAGAGATTTGGACGGGGGCTTTGGCTACACCTTC.

About this clonotype itself: Possible read error: a much larger clone is one base away. Without the conserved terminal phenylalanine or tryptophan, this CDR3 likely stems from a read error. The chain employs TRBV12-3 or TRBV12-4 and TRBJ2-7, with TRBD2 matching 7 bases. CDR3 length equals 12 residues. V trimming: 5 bases; J trimming: 6 bases; junction bases outside the gene matches: 4. The CDR3, as DNA: TGTGCCAGCAGTAACCGGGGGGTCGAGCAGTACCTC. Amino acids: CASSNRGVEQYL.